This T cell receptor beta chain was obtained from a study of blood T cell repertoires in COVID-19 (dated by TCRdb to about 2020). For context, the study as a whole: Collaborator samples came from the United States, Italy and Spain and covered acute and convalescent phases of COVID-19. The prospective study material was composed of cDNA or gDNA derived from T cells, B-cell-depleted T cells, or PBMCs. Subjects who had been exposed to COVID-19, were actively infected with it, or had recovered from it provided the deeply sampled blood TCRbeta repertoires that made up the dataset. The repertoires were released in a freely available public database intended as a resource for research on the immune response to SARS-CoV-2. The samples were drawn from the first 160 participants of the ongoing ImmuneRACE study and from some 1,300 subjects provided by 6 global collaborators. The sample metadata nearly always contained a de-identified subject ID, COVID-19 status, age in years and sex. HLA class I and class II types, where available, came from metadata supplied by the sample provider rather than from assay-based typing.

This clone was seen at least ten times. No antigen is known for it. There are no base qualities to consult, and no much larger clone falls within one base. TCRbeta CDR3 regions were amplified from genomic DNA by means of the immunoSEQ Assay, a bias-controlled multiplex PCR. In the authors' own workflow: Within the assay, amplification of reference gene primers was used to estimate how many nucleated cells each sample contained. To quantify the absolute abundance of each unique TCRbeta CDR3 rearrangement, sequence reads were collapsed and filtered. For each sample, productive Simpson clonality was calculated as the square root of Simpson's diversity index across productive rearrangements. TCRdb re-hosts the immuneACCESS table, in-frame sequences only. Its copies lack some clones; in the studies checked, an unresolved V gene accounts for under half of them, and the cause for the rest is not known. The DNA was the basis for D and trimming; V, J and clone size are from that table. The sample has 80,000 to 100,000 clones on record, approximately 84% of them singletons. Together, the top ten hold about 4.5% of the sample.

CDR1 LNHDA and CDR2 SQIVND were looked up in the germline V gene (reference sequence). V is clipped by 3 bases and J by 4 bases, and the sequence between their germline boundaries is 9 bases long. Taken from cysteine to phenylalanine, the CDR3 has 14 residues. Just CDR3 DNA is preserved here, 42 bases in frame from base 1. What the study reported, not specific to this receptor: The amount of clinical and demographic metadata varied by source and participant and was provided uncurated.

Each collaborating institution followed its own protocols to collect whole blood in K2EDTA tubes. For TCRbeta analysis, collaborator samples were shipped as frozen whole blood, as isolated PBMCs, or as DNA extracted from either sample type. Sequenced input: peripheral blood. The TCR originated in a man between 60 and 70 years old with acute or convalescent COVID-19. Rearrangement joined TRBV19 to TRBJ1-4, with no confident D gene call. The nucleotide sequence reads TGTGCCAGTAGTATGTCCAGACTTAATGAAAAACTGTTTTTT. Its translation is CASSMSRLNEKLFF.